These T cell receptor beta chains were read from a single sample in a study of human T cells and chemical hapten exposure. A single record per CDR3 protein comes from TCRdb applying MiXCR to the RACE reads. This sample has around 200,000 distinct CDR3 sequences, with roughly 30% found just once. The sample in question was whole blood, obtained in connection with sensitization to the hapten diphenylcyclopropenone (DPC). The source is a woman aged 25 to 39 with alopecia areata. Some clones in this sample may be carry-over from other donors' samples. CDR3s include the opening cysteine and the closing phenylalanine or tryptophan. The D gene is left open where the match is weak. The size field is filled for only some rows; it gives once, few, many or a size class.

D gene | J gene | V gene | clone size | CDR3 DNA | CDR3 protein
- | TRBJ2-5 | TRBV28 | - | TGTGCCAGCAGTTTAGTAGGAGGCCCCCCCCAAGAGACCCAGTACTTC | CASSLVGGPPQETQYF
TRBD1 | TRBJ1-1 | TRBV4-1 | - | TGCGCCAGCAGCCAAGTAACAGGACAGGGGTTCTCTGAAGCTTTCTTT | CASSQVTGQGFSEAFF
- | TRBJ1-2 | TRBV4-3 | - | TGCGCCAGCAGCCAAGATATCAGGGTACGGAACTATGGCTACACCTTC | CASSQDIRVRNYGYTF
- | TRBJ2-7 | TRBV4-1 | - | TGCGCCAGCAGCCAAGTTTTCCCAGGGAACGAGCAGTACTTC | CASSQVFPGNEQYF
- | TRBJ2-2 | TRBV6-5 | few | TGTGCCAGCAAGACAGCAGAGGCCGGGGAGCTGTTTTTT | CASKTAEAGELFF
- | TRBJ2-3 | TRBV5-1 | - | TGCGCCAGCAGCTTGGTGGCACATCTAAGCACAGATACGCAGTATTTT | CASSLVAHLSTDTQYF
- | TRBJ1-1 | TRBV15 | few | TGTGCCACCAGCCGTAGGGTAGACACTGAAGCTTTCTTT | CATSRRVDTEAFF
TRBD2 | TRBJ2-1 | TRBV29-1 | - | TGCAGCGTGTACCGAAGGGGGACTAGCGGTTTTTCTGAGCAGTTCTTC | CSVYRRGTSGFSEQFF
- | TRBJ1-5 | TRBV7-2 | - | TGTGCCAGCAGCTTAGTAGGTGGGGGGGATCAGCCCCAGCATTTT | CASSLVGGGDQPQHF
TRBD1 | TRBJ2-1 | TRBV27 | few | TGTGCCAGCAGCCAAGGGACAGGGGGGTACAATGAGCAGTTCTTC | CASSQGTGGYNEQFF
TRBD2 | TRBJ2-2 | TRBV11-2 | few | TGTGCCAGCAGCTTAGATAGTTTAGCTAGCGGGCGCACCGGGGAGCTGTTTTTT | CASSLDSLASGRTGELFF
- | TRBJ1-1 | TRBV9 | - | TGTGCCAGCAGCCTGAGGAATATTGAAGCTTTCTTT | CASSLRNIEAFF
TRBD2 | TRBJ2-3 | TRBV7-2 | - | TGTGCCAGCAGCCTCAGATTAGCGGGGGGCACAGATACGCAGTATTTT | CASSLRLAGGTDTQYF
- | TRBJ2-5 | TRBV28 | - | TGTGCCAGCAGTTACCAGGGGGGGTCGGAGACCCAGTACTTC | CASSYQGGSETQYF
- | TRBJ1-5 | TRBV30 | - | TGTGCCTGGAGTTTGACAGCCAATCAGCCCCAGCATTTT | CAWSLTANQPQHF
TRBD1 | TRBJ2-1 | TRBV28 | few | TGTGCCAGCGGGACAGGGAGGAATGAGCAGTTCTTC | CASGTGRNEQFF
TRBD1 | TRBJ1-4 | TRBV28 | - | TGTGCCAGCATGACAGGGTCAACTAATGAAAAACTGTTTTTT | CASMTGSTNEKLFF
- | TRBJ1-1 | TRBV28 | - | TGTGCCAGCAGTTTGGAGACTGAAGCTTTCTTT | CASSLETEAFF
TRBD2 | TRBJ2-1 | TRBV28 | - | TGTGCCAGCAGTCCAACACTCCCTAGCGGCCCCTACAATGAGCAGTTCTTC | CASSPTLPSGPYNEQFF
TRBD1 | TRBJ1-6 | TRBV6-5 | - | TGTGCCAGCAGTAATGACAGGGGGAATTCACCCCTCCACTTT | CASSNDRGNSPLHF
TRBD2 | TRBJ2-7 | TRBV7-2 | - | TGTGCCAGCAGCTTAGTATGGACTAGCTCTTACGAGCAGTACTTC | CASSLVWTSSYEQYF
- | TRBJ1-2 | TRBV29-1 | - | TGCACCATTACCGCGGGGGGCGGTAACTATGGCTACACCTTC | CTITAGGGNYGYTF
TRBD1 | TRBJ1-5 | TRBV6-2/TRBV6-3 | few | TGTGCCAGCAGCTCCCGGGACAGGGTGAACCAGCCCCAGCATTTT | CASSSRDRVNQPQHF
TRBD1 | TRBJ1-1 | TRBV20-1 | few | TGCAGTGCTAGAATGGACAGGTTCACTGAAGCTTTCTTT | CSARMDRFTEAFF
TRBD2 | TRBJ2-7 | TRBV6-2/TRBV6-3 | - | TGTGCCAGCAGTTACGGCGGGAGTAGGTACGAGCAGTACTTC | CASSYGGSRYEQYF
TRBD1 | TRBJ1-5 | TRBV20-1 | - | TGCAGTGCCACCGGGACAGGGGTTCGGCCCCAGCATTTT | CSATGTGVRPQHF
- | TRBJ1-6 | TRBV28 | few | TGTGCCTCAAAGTTCCAGGGAGGTTCACCCCTCCACTTT | CASKFQGGSPLHF
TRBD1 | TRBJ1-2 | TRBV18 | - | TGTGCCAGCTCACCTTTGGCCGGGGCCCAGGGGGATGGCTACACCTTC | CASSPLAGAQGDGYTF
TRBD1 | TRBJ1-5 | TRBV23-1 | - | TGCGCCAGCAGTCAAAAACGTCGGGACAGCTATAGCAATCAGCCCCAGCATTTT | CASSQKRRDSYSNQPQHF
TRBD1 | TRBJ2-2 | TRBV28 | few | TGTGCCAGCAACGTACAGGGGTACACCGGGGAGCTGTTTTTT | CASNVQGYTGELFF
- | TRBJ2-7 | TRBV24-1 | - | TGTGCCACCAGTGATCCCGGGACACCCGGAGAGCAGTACTTC | CATSDPGTPGEQYF
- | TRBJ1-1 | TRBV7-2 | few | TGTGCCAGCAGTACCGGGGCAGCCCCCGGGACTGAAGCTTTCTTT | CASSTGAAPGTEAFF
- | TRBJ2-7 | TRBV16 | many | TGTGCCAGCAGCCAATCGGTGGCTGCCTACGAGCAGTACTTC | CASSQSVAAYEQYF
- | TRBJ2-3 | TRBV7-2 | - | TGTGCCAGCAGCTTGGGGGCTCGAGCAGATACGCAGTATTTT | CASSLGARADTQYF
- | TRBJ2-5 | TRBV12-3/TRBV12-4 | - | TGTGCCAGCAGTCAGGGGCAGGTAGAGACCCAGTACTTC | CASSQGQVETQYF
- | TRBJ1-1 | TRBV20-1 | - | TGCAGTGCTAGCTCGCAGGCGCCGAACACTGAAGCTTTCTTT | CSASSQAPNTEAFF
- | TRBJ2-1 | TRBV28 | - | TGTGCCAGCAACGGGAGACCTTACAATGAGCAGTTCTTC | CASNGRPYNEQFF
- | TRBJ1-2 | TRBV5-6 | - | TGTGCCAGCAGCTTGTACGTTTCTTGGACCTTC | CASSLYVSWTF
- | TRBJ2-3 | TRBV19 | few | TGTGCCAGTAGTCTCGGGCCCTACGAGGCAGATACGCAGTATTTT | CASSLGPYEADTQYF
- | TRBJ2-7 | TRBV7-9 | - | TGTGCCAGCAGCTTAACGGACACCGCCTACGAGCAGTACTTC | CASSLTDTAYEQYF
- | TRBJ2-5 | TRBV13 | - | TGTGCCAGCAGCCCCCGTCGAATATTCCCCCAAGAGACCCAGTACTTC | CASSPRRIFPQETQYF
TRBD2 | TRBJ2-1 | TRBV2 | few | TGTGCCAGCAGTGGTAAAGGACTAGCGGGAGGTGAGCAGTTCTTC | CASSGKGLAGGEQFF
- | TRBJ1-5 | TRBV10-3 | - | TGTGCCATCAGTTCCGGGCGGGAGGTGCAGCCCCAGCATTTT | CAISSGREVQPQHF
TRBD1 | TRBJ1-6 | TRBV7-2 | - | TGTGCCAGCAGCTCATACAGGGGTACCTTCCACTTT | CASSSYRGTFHF
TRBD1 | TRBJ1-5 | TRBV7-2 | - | TGTGCCGGCAGTCAGGGACAGGGTCAGCCCCAGCATTTT | CAGSQGQGQPQHF